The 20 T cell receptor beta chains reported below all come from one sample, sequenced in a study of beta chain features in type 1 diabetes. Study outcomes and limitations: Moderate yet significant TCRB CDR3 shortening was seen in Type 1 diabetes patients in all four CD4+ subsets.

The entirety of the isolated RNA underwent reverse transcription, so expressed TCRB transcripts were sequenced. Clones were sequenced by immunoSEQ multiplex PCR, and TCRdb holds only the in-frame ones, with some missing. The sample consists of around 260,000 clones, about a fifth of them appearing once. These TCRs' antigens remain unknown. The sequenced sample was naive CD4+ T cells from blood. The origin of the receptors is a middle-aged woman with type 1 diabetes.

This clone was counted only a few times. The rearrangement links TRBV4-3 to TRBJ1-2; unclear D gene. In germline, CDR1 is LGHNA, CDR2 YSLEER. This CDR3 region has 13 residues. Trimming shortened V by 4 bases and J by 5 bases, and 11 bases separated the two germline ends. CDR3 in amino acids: CASSRNSGYGYTF. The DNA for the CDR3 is TGCGCCAGCAGCCGTAACTCGGGGTATGGCTACACCTTC.

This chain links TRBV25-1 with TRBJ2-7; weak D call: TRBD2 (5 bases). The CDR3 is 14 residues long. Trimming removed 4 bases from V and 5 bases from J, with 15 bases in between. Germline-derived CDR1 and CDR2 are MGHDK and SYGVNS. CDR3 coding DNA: TGTGCCAGCAGTGCGGGGTTCTTAGTGAACGAGCAGTACTTC. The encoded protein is CASSAGFLVNEQYF.

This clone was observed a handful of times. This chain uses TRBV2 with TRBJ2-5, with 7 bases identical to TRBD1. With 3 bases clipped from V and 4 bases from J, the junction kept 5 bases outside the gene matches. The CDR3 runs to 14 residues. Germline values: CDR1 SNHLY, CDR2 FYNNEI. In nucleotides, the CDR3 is TGTGCCAGCAGTGATGCCAGGGGGAGAGAGACCCAGTACTTC. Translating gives CASSDARGRETQYF. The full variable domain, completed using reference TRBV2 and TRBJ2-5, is EPEVTQTPSHQVTQMGQEVILRCVPISNHLYFYWYRQILGQKVEFLVSFYNNEISEKSEIFDDQFSVERPDGSNFTLKIRSTKLEDSAMYFCASSDARGRETQYFGPGTRLLVL.

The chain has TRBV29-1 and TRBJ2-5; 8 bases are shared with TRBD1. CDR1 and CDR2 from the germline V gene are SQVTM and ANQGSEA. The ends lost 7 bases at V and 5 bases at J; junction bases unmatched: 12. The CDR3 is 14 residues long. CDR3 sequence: CSGAGGAPRETQYF. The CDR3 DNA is TGCAGCGGGGCAGGGGGCGCCCCCCGGGAGACCCAGTACTTC.

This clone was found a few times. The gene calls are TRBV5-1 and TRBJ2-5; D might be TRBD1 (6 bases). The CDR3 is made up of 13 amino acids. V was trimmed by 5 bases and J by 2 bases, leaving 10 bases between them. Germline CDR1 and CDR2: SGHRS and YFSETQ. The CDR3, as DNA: TGCGCCAGCAGGGGGGCGGATCAAGAGACCCAGTACTTC. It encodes CASRGADQETQYF.

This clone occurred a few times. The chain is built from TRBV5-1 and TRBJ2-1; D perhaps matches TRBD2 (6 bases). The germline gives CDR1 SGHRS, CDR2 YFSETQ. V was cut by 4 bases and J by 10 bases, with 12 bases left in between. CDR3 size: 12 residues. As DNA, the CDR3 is TGCGCCAGCAGCCCTCCGGGGGACGAGCAGTTCTTC. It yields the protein CASSPPGDEQFF.

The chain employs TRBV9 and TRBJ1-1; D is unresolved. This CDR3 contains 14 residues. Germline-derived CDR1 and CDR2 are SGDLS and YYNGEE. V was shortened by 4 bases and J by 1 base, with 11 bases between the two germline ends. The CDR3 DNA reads TGTGCCAGCAGCACTTTGTCCGGGAACACTGAAGCTTTCTTT. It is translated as CASSTLSGNTEAFF.

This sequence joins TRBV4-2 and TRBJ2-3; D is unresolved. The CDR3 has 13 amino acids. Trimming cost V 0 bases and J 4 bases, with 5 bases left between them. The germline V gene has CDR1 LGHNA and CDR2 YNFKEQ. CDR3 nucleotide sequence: TGTGCCAGCAGCCAAGATCTCCCAGATACGCAGTATTTT. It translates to CASSQDLPDTQYF.

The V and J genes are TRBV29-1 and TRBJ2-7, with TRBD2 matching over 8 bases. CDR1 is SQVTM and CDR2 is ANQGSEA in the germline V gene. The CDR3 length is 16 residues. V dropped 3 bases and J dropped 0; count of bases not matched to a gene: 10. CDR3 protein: CSVEGPSGSLSYEQYF. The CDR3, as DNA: TGCAGCGTTGAGGGCCCTAGCGGGTCCCTCTCCTACGAGCAGTACTTC.

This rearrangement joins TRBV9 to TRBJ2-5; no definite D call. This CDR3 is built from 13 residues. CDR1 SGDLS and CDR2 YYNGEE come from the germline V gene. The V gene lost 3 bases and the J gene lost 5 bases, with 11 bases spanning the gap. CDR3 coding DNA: TGTGCCAGCAGCGGCTTGGGCTTGGAGACCCAGTACTTC. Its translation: CASSGLGLETQYF.

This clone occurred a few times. The CDR3 sequence: CASSTQGSHEQYF. Here the CDR3 DNA reads TGTGCCAGCAGCACCCAGGGGTCCCACGAGCAGTACTTC. The chain has TRBV5-4 and TRBJ2-7; tentatively, D is TRBD1 (6 bases). This CDR3 region has 13 residues. Trimming left V 4 bases short and J 5 bases short, with 13 bases between. Germline V gene sequence: CDR1 SGHNT, CDR2 YYREEE (reference sequence).

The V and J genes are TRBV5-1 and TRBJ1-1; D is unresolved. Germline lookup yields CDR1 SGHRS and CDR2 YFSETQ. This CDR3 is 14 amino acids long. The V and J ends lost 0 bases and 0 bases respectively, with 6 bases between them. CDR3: CASSLDTVNTEAFF. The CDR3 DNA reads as TGCGCCAGCAGCTTGGATACGGTGAACACTGAAGCTTTCTTT.

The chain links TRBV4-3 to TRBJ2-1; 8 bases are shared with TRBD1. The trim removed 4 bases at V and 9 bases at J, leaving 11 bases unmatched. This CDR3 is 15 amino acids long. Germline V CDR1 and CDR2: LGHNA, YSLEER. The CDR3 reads CASSRGQGVMGEQFF. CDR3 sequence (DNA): TGCGCCAGCAGCCGCGGACAGGGAGTTATGGGTGAGCAGTTCTTC.

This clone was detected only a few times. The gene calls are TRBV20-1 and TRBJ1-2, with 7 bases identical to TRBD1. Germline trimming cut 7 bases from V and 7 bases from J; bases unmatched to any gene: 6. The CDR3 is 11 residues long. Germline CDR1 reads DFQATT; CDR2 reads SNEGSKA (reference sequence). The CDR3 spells CSVRGVGGYTF. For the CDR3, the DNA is TGCAGTGTCAGGGGGGTCGGTGGCTACACCTTC.

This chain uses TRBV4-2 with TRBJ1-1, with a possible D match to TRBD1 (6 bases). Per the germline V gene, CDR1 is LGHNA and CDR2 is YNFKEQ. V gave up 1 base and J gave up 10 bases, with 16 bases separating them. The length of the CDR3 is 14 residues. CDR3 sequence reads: CASSQAYRAMGAFF. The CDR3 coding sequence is TGTGCCAGCAGCCAAGCCTACAGGGCAATGGGAGCTTTCTTT.

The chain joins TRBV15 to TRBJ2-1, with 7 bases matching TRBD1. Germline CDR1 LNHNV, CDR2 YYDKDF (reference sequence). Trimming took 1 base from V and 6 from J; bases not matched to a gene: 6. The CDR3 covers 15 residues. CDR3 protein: CATSRAGGLINEQFF. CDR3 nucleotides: TGTGCCACCAGCAGAGCAGGGGGTCTCATCAATGAGCAGTTCTTC.

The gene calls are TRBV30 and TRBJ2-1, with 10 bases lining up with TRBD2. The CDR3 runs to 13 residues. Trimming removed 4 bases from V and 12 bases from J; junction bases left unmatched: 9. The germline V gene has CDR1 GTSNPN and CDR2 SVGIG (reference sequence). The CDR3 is CAWTIAGGGTQFF. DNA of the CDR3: TGTGCCTGGACGATAGCGGGAGGTGGAACGCAGTTCTTC.

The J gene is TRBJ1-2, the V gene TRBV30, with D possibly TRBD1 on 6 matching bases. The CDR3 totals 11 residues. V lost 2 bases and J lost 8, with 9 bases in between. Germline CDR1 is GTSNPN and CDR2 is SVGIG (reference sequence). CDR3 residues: CAWSPGVGYTF. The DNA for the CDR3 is TGTGCCTGGAGTCCAGGGGTCGGCTACACCTTC.

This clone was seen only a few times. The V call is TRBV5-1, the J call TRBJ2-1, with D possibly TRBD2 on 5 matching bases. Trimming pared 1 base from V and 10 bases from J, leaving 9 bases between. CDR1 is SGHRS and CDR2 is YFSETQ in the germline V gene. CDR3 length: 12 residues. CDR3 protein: CASSLQAEEQFF. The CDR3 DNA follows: TGCGCCAGCAGCTTGCAAGCGGAGGAGCAGTTCTTC.

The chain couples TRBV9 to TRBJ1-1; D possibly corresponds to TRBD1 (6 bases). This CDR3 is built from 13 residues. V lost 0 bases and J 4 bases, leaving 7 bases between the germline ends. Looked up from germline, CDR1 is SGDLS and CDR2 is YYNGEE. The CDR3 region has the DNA TGTGCCAGCAGCGTAGCCAGGGGCACTGAAGCTTTCTTT. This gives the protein CASSVARGTEAFF.